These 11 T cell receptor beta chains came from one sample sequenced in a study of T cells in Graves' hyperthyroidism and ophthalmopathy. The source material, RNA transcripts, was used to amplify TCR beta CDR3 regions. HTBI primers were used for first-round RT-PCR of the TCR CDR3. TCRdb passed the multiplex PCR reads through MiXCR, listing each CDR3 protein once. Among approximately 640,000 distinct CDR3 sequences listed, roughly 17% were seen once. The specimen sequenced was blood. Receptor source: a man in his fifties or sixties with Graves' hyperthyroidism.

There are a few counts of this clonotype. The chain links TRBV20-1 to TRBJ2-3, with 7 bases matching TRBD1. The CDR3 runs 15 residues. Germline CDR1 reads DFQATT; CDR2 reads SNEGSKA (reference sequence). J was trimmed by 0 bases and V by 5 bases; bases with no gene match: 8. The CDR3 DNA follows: TGCAGTGCTGAAGGGGGCAGACGTAGCACAGATACGCAGTATTTT. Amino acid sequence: CSAEGGRRSTDTQYF.

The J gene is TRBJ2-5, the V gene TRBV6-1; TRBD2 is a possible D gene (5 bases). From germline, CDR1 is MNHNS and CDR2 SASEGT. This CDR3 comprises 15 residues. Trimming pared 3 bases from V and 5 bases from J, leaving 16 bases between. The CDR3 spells CASSDGSPGGETQYF. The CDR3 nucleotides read TGTGCCAGCAGTGACGGGTCCCCGGGCGGGGAGACCCAGTACTTC.

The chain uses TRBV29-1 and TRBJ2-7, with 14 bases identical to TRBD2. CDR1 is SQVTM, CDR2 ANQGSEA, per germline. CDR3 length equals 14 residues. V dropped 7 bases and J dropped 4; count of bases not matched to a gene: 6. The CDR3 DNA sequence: TGCAGCGCTGGGACTAGCGGGAGTTGGTACGAGCAGTACTTC. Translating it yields CSAGTSGSWYEQYF.

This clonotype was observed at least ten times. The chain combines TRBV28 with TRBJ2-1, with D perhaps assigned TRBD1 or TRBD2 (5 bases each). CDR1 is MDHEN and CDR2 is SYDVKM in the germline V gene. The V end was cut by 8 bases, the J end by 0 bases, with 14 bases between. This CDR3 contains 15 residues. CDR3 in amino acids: CASLYWGSSYNEQFF. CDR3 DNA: TGTGCCAGCCTTTACTGGGGGAGCTCCTACAATGAGCAGTTCTTC.

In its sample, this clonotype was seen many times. CDR3 protein: CASSSGLGNTIYF. Written as DNA, the CDR3 is TGTGCCAGCAGTTCAGGGCTCGGAAACACCATATATTTT. The chain recombines TRBV12-3 or TRBV12-4 with TRBJ1-3, with a possible D match to TRBD1 (5 bases). This CDR3 is built from 13 residues. Trimming stripped 4 bases from V and 4 bases from J, with 8 bases between.

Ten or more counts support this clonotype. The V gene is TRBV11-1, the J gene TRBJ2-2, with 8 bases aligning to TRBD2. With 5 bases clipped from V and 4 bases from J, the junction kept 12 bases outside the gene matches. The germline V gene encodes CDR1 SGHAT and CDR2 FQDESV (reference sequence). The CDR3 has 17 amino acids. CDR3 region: CASSRIKLAGSTGELFF. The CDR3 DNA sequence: TGTGCCAGCAGCCGCATCAAATTAGCGGGAAGCACCGGGGAGCTGTTTTTT.

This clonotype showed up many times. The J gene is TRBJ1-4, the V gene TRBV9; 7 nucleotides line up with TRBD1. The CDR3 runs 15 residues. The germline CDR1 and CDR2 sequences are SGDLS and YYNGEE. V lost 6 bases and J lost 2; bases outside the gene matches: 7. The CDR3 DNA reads TGTGCCAGCACCTTATCAGGGGGGACTAATGAAAAACTGTTTTTT. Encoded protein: CASTLSGGTNEKLFF.

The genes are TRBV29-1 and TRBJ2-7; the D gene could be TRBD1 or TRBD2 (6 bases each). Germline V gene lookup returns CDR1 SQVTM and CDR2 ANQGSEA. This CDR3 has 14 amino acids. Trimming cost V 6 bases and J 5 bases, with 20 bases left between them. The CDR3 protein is CSVSGGGGRDEQYF. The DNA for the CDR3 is TGCAGCGTCTCCGGCGGTGGGGGGCGTGACGAGCAGTACTTC.

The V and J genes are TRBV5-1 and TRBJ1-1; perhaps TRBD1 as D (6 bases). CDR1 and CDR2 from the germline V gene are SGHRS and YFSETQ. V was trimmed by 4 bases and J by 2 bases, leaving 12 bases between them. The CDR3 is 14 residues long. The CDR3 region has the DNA TGCGCCAGCAGCCGAGGGACAATAAACACTGAAGCTTTCTTT. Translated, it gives CASSRGTINTEAFF.

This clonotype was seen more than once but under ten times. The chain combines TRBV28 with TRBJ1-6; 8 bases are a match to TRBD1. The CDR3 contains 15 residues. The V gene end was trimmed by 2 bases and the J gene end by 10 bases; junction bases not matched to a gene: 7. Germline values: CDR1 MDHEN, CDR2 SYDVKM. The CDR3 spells CASSLRGGTGSPLHF. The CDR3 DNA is TGTGCCAGCAGTTTAAGGGGGGGGACAGGATCACCCCTCCACTTT.

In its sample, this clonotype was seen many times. Here the CDR3 reads CSARGWTFYGYTF. DNA for the CDR3: TGCAGTGCTAGAGGATGGACGTTCTATGGCTACACCTTC. The chain links TRBV20-1 to TRBJ1-2; D remains ambiguous. This CDR3 has 13 amino acids. Trimming removed 1 base at V and 4 bases at J, with 10 bases between. CDR1 DFQATT and CDR2 SNEGSKA come from the germline V gene (reference sequence).